The 20 T cell receptor beta chains in this list originate from one sample, sequenced in a study of control samples from healthy donors and cancer patients. Assay used: immunoSEQ multiplex PCR; TCRdb lists only in-frame clones, some missing. The sample has roughly 130,000 clones, about 95% seen once; the top ten hold around 3.6%. Material for sequencing was blood. The receptors stem from a man aged 25 to 45 in good health.

The chain recombines TRBV14 with TRBJ2-7; no clear D. From germline, CDR1 is SGHDN and CDR2 FVKESK. V gave up 1 base and J gave up 5 bases, with 9 bases separating them. The CDR3 covers 13 residues. The chain's CDR3 is CASSQAFLHEQYF. CDR3 coding DNA: TGTGCCAGCAGCCAAGCGTTCCTGCACGAGCAGTACTTC.

V and J are TRBV28 and TRBJ1-2; D gene ambiguous. Germline assignment: CDR1 MDHEN and CDR2 SYDVKM. V lost 2 bases, J lost 7 bases, and 8 bases lay in between. CDR3 length: 12 residues. In nucleotides, the CDR3 is TGTGCCAGCAGTTTACGGGGATCTGGCTACACCTTC. Translation: CASSLRGSGYTF.

The J gene is TRBJ1-5, the V gene TRBV4-2; TRBD1 aligns across 7 bases. The CDR3 has 15 amino acids. The V gene end was trimmed by 0 bases and the J gene end by 4 bases; junction bases not matched to a gene: 3. Germline values: CDR1 LGHNA, CDR2 YNFKEQ. DNA for the CDR3: TGTGCCAGCAGCCAAGATCCCAGGGGGAATCAGCCCCAGCATTTT. Its translation: CASSQDPRGNQPQHF.

The rearrangement uses TRBV19 and TRBJ1-1; D is uncertain. Germline V gives CDR1 LNHDA, CDR2 SQIVND (reference sequence). CDR3 length: 13 amino acids. Trimming removed 5 bases from V and 4 bases from J, with 11 bases in between. The CDR3 nucleotides are TGTGCCAGTAGTTCAGGAAAGGGCACTGAAGCTTTCTTT. Translation: CASSSGKGTEAFF.

Written as DNA, the CDR3 is TGTGCCAGCAGCCGGGTCGGGGGCCCGAACACTGAAGCTTTCTTT. Its translation is CASSRVGGPNTEAFF. The chain carries TRBV5-8 and TRBJ1-1; a weak D match, TRBD1 (6 bases). This CDR3 is 15 amino acids long. Germline values: CDR1 SGHTS, CDR2 YDEGEE. V lost 4 bases and J 1 base, leaving 14 bases between the germline ends.

The J gene is TRBJ2-6, the V gene TRBV28; D gene ambiguous. The CDR3 covers 17 residues. The V gene lost 2 bases and the J gene lost 1 base, with 12 bases spanning the gap. Germline V gene data show CDR1 as MDHEN and CDR2 as SYDVKM. The CDR3 nucleotides read TGTGCCAGCAGTTTAGTAGGATACTTGTCTGGGGCCAACGTCCTGACTTTC. Translating it yields CASSLVGYLSGANVLTF. Supplemented by reference TRBV28 and TRBJ2-6, the full variable domain reads DVKVTQSSRYLVKRTGEKVFLECVQDMDHENMFWYRQDPGLGLRLIYFSYDVKMKEKGDIPEGYSVSREKKERFSLILESASTNQTSMYLCASSLVGYLSGANVLTFGAGSRLTVL.

This chain joins TRBV28 and TRBJ1-5; D possibly corresponds to TRBD1 (6 bases). CDR3 length equals 17 residues. CDR1 is MDHEN, CDR2 SYDVKM, per germline. Trimming took 2 bases from V and 0 from J, leaving 14 bases between them. The CDR3 spells CASSLPDRWNSNQPQHF. The CDR3 coding sequence is TGTGCCAGCAGTTTACCGGACAGATGGAATAGCAATCAGCCCCAGCATTTT.

The chain employs TRBV7-9 and TRBJ2-5; D is perhaps TRBD2 (5 bases). Per germline, CDR1 SEHNR and CDR2 FQNEAQ (reference sequence). This CDR3 contains 15 residues. Trimming stripped 1 base from V and 0 bases from J, with 9 bases between. The CDR3 coding sequence is TGTGCCAGCAGCTTAGTGAGGGCCTACCAAGAGACCCAGTACTTC. Translation: CASSLVRAYQETQYF.

This clone appeared a few times. The chain couples TRBV5-6 to TRBJ2-7, with TRBD1 identical over 8 bases. CDR3 size: 15 residues. CDR1 is SGHDT and CDR2 is YYEEEE in the germline V gene. V lost 3 bases, J lost 2 bases, and 7 bases stayed unmatched. The CDR3 DNA follows: TGTGCCAGCAGCTACTCTGCCAGGGGGCCCTACGAGCAGTACTTC. Its translation is CASSYSARGPYEQYF.

The CDR3: CASTHVSGNEHGYTF. CDR3 DNA: TGTGCCAGCACCCACGTCTCAGGGAATGAGCATGGCTACACCTTC. The V gene is TRBV6-1, the J gene TRBJ1-2; TRBD1 is a possible D gene (5 bases). V shed 7 bases and J shed 6 bases, with 21 bases lying between them. In germline, CDR1 is MNHNS, CDR2 SASEGT. The CDR3 runs 15 residues.

This rearrangement joins TRBV19 to TRBJ1-1; D may be TRBD1 (5 bases). V gave up 6 bases and J gave up 8 bases, with 7 bases separating them. Germline V CDR1 and CDR2: LNHDA, SQIVND (reference sequence). The CDR3 runs 10 residues. The CDR3 region is CASRGQEAFF. The CDR3 coding sequence is TGTGCCAGTAGGGGGCAGGAAGCTTTCTTT.

The V and J genes are TRBV6-4 and TRBJ1-2; tentatively, D is TRBD1 (5 bases). Per germline, CDR1 MRHNA and CDR2 SNTAGT. The CDR3 runs 15 residues. With 9 bases removed from V and 0 bases from J, the gap between germline ends came to 17 bases. The CDR3 nucleotides are TGTGCCAGTCGTCGGACAAACTCGGCTAACTATGGCTACACCTTC. Its protein product is CASRRTNSANYGYTF.

The rearrangement joins TRBV5-6 to TRBJ2-5; 7 positions agree with TRBD1. The CDR3 consists of 15 residues. Germline values: CDR1 SGHDT, CDR2 YYEEEE. With 1 base clipped from V and 2 bases from J, the junction kept 5 bases outside the gene matches. CDR3 amino acids: CASSLNRGYQETQYF. CDR3 nucleotide sequence: TGTGCCAGCAGCTTGAACAGGGGATATCAAGAGACCCAGTACTTC.

This chain links TRBV6-5 with TRBJ1-2, with D possibly TRBD1 on 6 matching bases. The CDR3 sequence is 15 residues long. Germline V gene data show CDR1 as MNHEY and CDR2 as SVGAGI. V shed 0 bases and J shed 3 bases, with 11 bases lying between them. CDR3 coding DNA: TGTGCCAGCAGTTACTCGGGGGGGGCCGACTATGGCTACACCTTC. This sequence encodes CASSYSGGADYGYTF.

The V call is TRBV5-5, the J call TRBJ2-5, with D possibly being TRBD1 (5 bases). The CDR3 runs to 16 residues. Germline V lookup: CDR1 SGHKS, CDR2 YYEKEE (reference sequence). Trimming shortened V by 0 bases and J by 2 bases, and 14 bases separated the two germline ends. This CDR3 is CASSLGGSGPQETQYF. In DNA form, the CDR3 reads TGTGCCAGCAGCTTGGGGGGCAGTGGACCACAAGAGACCCAGTACTTC. The complete variable domain, with remaining parts taken from reference TRBV5-5 and TRBJ2-5, reads DAGVTQSPTHLIKTRGQQVTLRCSPISGHKSVSWYQQVLGQGPQFIFQYYEKEERGRGNFPDRFSARQFPNYSSELNVNALLLGDSALYLCASSLGGSGPQETQYFGPGTRLLVL.

The V call is TRBV6-5, the J call TRBJ2-1; D may correspond to TRBD1 or TRBD2 (5 bases each). V was pared by 6 bases and J by 3 bases, with 12 bases between. CDR3 length equals 14 residues. Germline CDR1 and CDR2: MNHEY and SVGAGI. CDR3: CASRPGPDYNEQFF. The CDR3 DNA follows: TGTGCCAGCAGACCGGGACCTGACTACAATGAGCAGTTCTTC.

The chain carries TRBV4-1 and TRBJ2-7; TRBD2 might be the D (6 bases). Trimming removed 0 bases at V and 3 bases at J, with 12 bases between. The CDR3 contains 15 residues. Germline CDR1 reads MGHRA; CDR2 reads YSYEKL. The CDR3 sequence is CASSQDRGGVYEQYF. In DNA, the CDR3 is TGCGCCAGCAGCCAAGATAGGGGAGGTGTCTACGAGCAGTACTTC.

This chain links TRBV7-9 with TRBJ1-1; 9 nucleotides line up with TRBD1. Looked up from germline, CDR1 is SEHNR and CDR2 is FQNEAQ (reference sequence). The length of the CDR3 is 15 residues. V was pared by 1 base and J by 11 bases, with 11 bases of the junction left unmatched. CDR3 DNA sequence: TGTGCCAGCAGCTTAGTTACCCCGGGACAGGGCGGGGCTTTCTTT. Translated, it gives CASSLVTPGQGGAFF.

The chain employs TRBV27 and TRBJ1-1; D might be TRBD1 (5 bases). The germline gives CDR1 MNHEY, CDR2 SMNVEV (reference sequence). Trimming took 6 bases from V and 0 from J, leaving 8 bases between them. The CDR3 totals 13 residues. The CDR3 bases are TGTGCCAGCAGGGAGACAGTGAACACTGAAGCTTTCTTT. This codes for CASRETVNTEAFF.

The genes are TRBV19 and TRBJ1-2, with a weak D call TRBD1 (5 bases). Trimming shortened V by 7 bases and J by 5 bases, and 20 bases separated the two germline ends. From germline, CDR1 is LNHDA and CDR2 SQIVND (reference sequence). CDR3 length: 15 amino acids. The CDR3 DNA sequence: TGTGCCAGTACGGAGGGGTCCTGGGGTCTATATGGCTACACCTTC. This translates into CASTEGSWGLYGYTF.